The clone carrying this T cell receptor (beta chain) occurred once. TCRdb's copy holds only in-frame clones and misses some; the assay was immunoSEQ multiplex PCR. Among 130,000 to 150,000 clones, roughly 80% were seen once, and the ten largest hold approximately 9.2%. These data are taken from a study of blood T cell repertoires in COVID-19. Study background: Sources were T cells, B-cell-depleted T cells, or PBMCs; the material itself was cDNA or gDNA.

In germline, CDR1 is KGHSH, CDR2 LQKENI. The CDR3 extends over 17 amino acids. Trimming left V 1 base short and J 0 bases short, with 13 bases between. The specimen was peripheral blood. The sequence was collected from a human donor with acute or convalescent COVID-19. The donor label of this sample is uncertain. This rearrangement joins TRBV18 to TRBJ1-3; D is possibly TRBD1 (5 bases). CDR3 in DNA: TGTGCCAGCTCACCACTCGGGACTCCCAGCTCTGGAAACACCATATATTTT. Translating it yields CASSPLGTPSSGNTIYF.